This T cell receptor (beta chain) stems from a study of tumor-infiltrating lymphocytes in oesophageal squamous cell carcinoma. In TCRdb, the PCR reads were re-called with MiXCR into one record per CDR3 protein. This table holds 13,000 or so distinct CDR3 sequences, more than 40% found once. By sample share, this clonotype is large. With 1 base clipped from V and 2 bases from J, the junction kept 4 bases outside the gene matches. This CDR3 region has 15 residues. From germline, CDR1 is SGHVS and CDR2 FNYEAQ. The chain links TRBV7-6 to TRBJ2-7, with 8 bases identical to TRBD1. The source material was normal esophageal tissue next to the tumor. This TCR derives from a male donor with esophageal squamous cell carcinoma. CDR3 sequence: CASSLGGTGPYEQYF. CDR3 coding DNA: TGTGCCAGCAGCTTAGGGGGGACAGGACCCTACGAGCAGTACTTC.